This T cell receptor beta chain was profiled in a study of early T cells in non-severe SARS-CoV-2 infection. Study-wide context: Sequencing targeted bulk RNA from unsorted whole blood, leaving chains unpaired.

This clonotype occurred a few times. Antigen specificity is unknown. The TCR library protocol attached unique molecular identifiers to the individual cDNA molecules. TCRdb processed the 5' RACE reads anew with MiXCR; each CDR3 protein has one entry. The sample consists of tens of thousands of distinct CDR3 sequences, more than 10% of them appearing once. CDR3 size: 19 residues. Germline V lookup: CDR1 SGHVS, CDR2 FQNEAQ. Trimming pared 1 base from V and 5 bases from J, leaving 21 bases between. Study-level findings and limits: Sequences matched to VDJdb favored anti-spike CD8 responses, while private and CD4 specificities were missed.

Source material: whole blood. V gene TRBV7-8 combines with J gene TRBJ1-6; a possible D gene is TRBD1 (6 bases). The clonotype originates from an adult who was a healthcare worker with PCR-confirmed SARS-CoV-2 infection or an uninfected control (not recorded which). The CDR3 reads CASSLVVPGQGRHNSPLHF. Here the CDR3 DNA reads TGTGCCAGCAGCTTAGTCGTCCCCGGGCAGGGGAGGCATAATTCACCCCTCCACTTT.